What follows is one T cell receptor (beta chain) and its context. TCRdb's table, derived via immunoSEQ multiplex PCR, lists solely in-frame clones and lacks some. The sample records 85,000 to 120,000 clones, 80% being singletons. The sample is drawn from a study of Ad26.COV2.S vaccination and SARS-CoV-2 variants. This CDR3 region has 14 residues. V was cut by 0 bases and J by 2 bases, with 7 bases left in between. CDR1 is SGHNT and CDR2 is YYREEE in the germline V gene (reference sequence). The receptor comes from a human donor who had recovered from COVID-19. J is TRBJ2-3 and V is TRBV5-4; D unresolved. Here the sequenced sample was peripheral blood, taken after recovery from COVID-19. The chain's CDR3 is CASSLGEPTDTQYF. In nucleotides, the CDR3 is TGTGCCAGCAGCTTGGGGGAACCCACAGATACGCAGTATTTT.